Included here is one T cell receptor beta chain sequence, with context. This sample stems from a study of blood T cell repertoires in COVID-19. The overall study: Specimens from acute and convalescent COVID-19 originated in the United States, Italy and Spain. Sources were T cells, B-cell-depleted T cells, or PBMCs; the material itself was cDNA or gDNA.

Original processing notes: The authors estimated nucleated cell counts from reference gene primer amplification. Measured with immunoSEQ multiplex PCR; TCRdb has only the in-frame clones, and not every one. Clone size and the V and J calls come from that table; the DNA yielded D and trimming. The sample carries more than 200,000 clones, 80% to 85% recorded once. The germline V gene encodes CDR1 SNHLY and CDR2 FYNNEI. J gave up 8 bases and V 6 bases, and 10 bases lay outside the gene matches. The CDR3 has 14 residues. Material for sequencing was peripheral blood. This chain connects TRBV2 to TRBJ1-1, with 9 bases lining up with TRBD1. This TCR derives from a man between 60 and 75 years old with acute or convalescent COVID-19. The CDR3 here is CASRGDRAGLEAFF. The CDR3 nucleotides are TGTGCCAGCAGGGGGGACAGGGCGGGCTTAGAAGCTTTCTTT.